These 14 T cell receptor beta chains share one sample of origin, sequenced in a study of blood T cell repertoires in COVID-19. Assay used: immunoSEQ multiplex PCR; TCRdb lists only in-frame clones, some missing. The data show tens of thousands of clones, approximately 82% seen once. Input material: peripheral blood. The receptors come from a woman older than 75 with acute or convalescent COVID-19.

This sequence joins TRBV2 and TRBJ1-5; possibly TRBD1 for D (6 bases). Germline CDR1 and CDR2: SNHLY and FYNNEI. There are 15 residues in the CDR3. Between the trimmed V and J ends, which lost 1 base and 4 bases, there was a span of 11 bases. CDR3 in amino acids: CASSEEGTGNQPQHF. For the CDR3, the DNA is TGTGCCAGCAGTGAAGAGGGAACAGGGAATCAGCCCCAGCATTTT.

The chain combines TRBV19 with TRBJ1-5; D unresolved. The CDR3 is 12 residues long. V was trimmed by 7 bases and J by 4 bases, leaving 8 bases between them. Germline V CDR1 and CDR2: LNHDA, SQIVND (reference sequence). This CDR3 is CASMAGNQPQHF. The CDR3 DNA is TGTGCCAGTATGGCAGGAAATCAGCCCCAGCATTTT.

The chain carries TRBV7-2 and TRBJ2-1, with 8 nucleotides matching TRBD2. The V gene end was trimmed by 3 bases and the J gene end by 5 bases; junction bases not matched to a gene: 6. This CDR3 has 15 amino acids. CDR1 and CDR2 (germline): SGHTA, FQGNSA. The CDR3: CASSLGQLADNEQFF. CDR3 nucleotide sequence: TGTGCCAGCAGCTTGGGGCAACTAGCGGACAATGAGCAGTTCTTC.

The rearrangement uses TRBV5-1 and TRBJ2-5, with TRBD1 identical over 8 bases. The CDR3 is 16 amino acids. Per germline, CDR1 SGHRS and CDR2 YFSETQ. J gave up 2 bases and V 4 bases, and 10 bases lay outside the gene matches. The DNA for the CDR3 is TGCGCCAGCAGCCAACTCGGACAGGGCACACAAGAGACCCAGTACTTC. Its translation is CASSQLGQGTQETQYF.

The chain is built from TRBV10-2 and TRBJ2-4; 13 bases fit TRBD2. V gave up 4 bases and J gave up 0 bases; unmatched junction bases: 3. Germline V gene data show CDR1 as WSHSY and CDR2 as SAAADI. The CDR3 is 17 residues long. The CDR3 DNA follows: TGCGCCAGCAGTGCCACTAGCGGGGGGGTAGCCAAAAACATTCAGTACTTC. Protein: CASSATSGGVAKNIQYF.

The table lists this clone with a few counts. The chain has TRBV6-5 and TRBJ1-6, with 9 bases that match TRBD1. V dropped 7 bases and J dropped 14; count of bases not matched to a gene: 9. Germline V gene lookup returns CDR1 MNHEY and CDR2 SVGAGI. The CDR3 covers 13 residues. The CDR3 here is CASKGTGSESLHF. The CDR3 bases are TGTGCCAGCAAAGGGACAGGGAGCGAATCCCTCCACTTT.

The rearrangement uses TRBV28 and TRBJ2-7; D might be TRBD2 (6 bases). V lost 7 bases and J 0 bases, leaving 13 bases between the germline ends. This CDR3 spans 14 amino acids. Looked up from germline, CDR1 is MDHEN and CDR2 is SYDVKM. CDR3: CASTPPGSSYEQYF. For the CDR3, the DNA is TGTGCCAGCACTCCCCCCGGGAGCTCCTACGAGCAGTACTTC.

This chain links TRBV3-1 (or the pseudogene TRBV3-2) with TRBJ2-2; D perhaps matches TRBD1 (6 bases). This CDR3 spans 14 amino acids. Germline V gene sequence: CDR1 LGHDT, CDR2 YNNKEL (reference sequence). Trimming left V 4 bases short and J 2 bases short, with 8 bases between. The CDR3 DNA reads TGTGCCAGCAGCCCCAGGGGAAACACCGGGGAGCTGTTTTTT. It codes for CASSPRGNTGELFF.

This chain joins TRBV24-1 and TRBJ1-2; 7 nucleotides agree with TRBD1. Germline loops: CDR1 KGHDR, CDR2 SFDVKD. After removal of 4 bases from V and 2 bases from J, the junction contained 3 bases not matched to a gene. CDR3 length: 14 residues. CDR3 DNA sequence: TGTGCCACCAGTGAGCCGGGACAGAACTATGGCTACACCTTC. It specifies CATSEPGQNYGYTF.

This chain connects TRBV6-5 to TRBJ2-7, with 7 bases that match TRBD1. J was trimmed by 5 bases and V by 0 bases; bases with no gene match: 4. From germline, CDR1 is MNHEY and CDR2 SVGAGI. This CDR3 has 14 residues. The CDR3 loop reads CASSYSTGSHEQYF. DNA of the CDR3: TGTGCCAGCAGTTACTCGACAGGGTCCCACGAGCAGTACTTC.

The chain couples TRBV18 to TRBJ2-2; 8 positions match TRBD1. The trim removed 4 bases at V and 7 bases at J, leaving 5 bases unmatched. CDR1 and CDR2 (germline): KGHSH, LQKENI. The CDR3 sequence is 14 residues long. The CDR3 sequence: CASSRTGTSGELFF. The CDR3 DNA reads TGTGCCAGCTCACGGACAGGGACGAGCGGGGAGCTGTTTTTT.

V gene TRBV7-8 combines with J gene TRBJ2-7; D gene unclear. Germline assignment: CDR1 SGHVS and CDR2 FQNEAQ. The V end lost 0 bases, the J end lost 1 base, and 4 bases lay between the germline ends. The CDR3 consists of 13 residues. CDR3 in amino acids: CASSLARSYEQYF. The CDR3 nucleotides are TGTGCCAGCAGCTTAGCTCGGTCCTACGAGCAGTACTTC.

The rearrangement links TRBV7-8 to TRBJ1-2, with a tentative D call TRBD1 (6 bases). V dropped 5 bases and J dropped 4 bases, with 17 bases sitting between them. CDR3 size: 15 residues. Germline CDR1 and CDR2: SGHVS and FQNEAQ. CDR3 sequence (DNA): TGTGCCAGCAGCCCTACGGACAGAGGGGGCTATGGCTACACCTTC. Amino acid sequence: CASSPTDRGGYGYTF. The variable domain in full, with the rest retrieved from reference TRBV7-8 and TRBJ1-2, is GAGVSQSPRYKVAKRGQDVALRCDPISGHVSLFWYQQALGQGPEFLTYFQNEAQLDKSGLPSDRFFAERPEGSVSTLKIQRTQQEDSAVYLCASSPTDRGGYGYTFGSGTRLTVV.

This chain links TRBV5-1 with TRBJ1-1; the match to TRBD1 covers 7 bases. The CDR3 covers 14 residues. The germline V gene encodes CDR1 SGHRS and CDR2 YFSETQ. V was pared by 5 bases and J by 6 bases, with 10 bases of the junction left unmatched. In DNA form, the CDR3 reads TGCGCCAGCAGACCAGGGGGGCCGTCATCTGAAGCTTTCTTT. As protein: CASRPGGPSSEAFF.